One TCR beta chain is described in this entry. Its antigen is not known. This specimen belongs to a study of monozygotic twins with inflammatory bowel disease. Study-wide findings and caveats: Whereas healthy co-twins had higher TCRbeta diversity (inverse Simpson), IBD patients had lower diversity.

TCRdb reprocessed the 5' RACE reads and keeps a single row for each CDR3 protein, giving no DNA. This sample contains more than 300,000 distinct CDR3 sequences. Material for sequencing was blood. This sequence originates from a human donor with ulcerative colitis or Crohn's disease, or a healthy co-twin of an affected twin (not recorded which).

The CDR3 sequence: CASRTSGGAGEQFF. The rearrangement links TRBV2 to TRBJ2-1; TCRdb lists TRBD2, though no DNA is available to test this call. This CDR3 contains 14 residues. Germline V CDR1 and CDR2: SNHLY, FYNNEI.